The next 8 T cell receptor beta chains were all read from a single sample in a study of blood T cell repertoires in COVID-19. Assay used: immunoSEQ multiplex PCR; TCRdb lists only in-frame clones, some missing. The sample lists some 180,000 clones; more than 75% were seen once. The sample taken for sequencing was peripheral blood. The source is a woman aged 40 to 49 with COVID-19, enrolled during active disease.

This clone showed up just a few times. The chain joins TRBV27 to TRBJ2-7; the match to TRBD1 covers 7 bases. The CDR3 is made up of 16 amino acids. V shed 5 bases, J shed 4 bases, and the junction held 14 bases outside the gene matches. The germline CDR1 and CDR2 sequences are MNHEY and SMNVEV (reference sequence). The CDR3 region is CASSTRQGPNLYEQYF. The CDR3 nucleotides read TGTGCCAGCAGTACCCGACAGGGTCCTAATCTTTACGAGCAGTACTTC.

J is TRBJ2-5 and V is TRBV21-1; the table assigns TRBD2, which was not confirmed against the DNA. TRBV21-1 constitutes a pseudogene. This CDR3 comprises 14 residues. DNA of the CDR3: TGTGCCAGCAGCAAAGCGCTCGGGGACTTGACCCAGTACTTC. This sequence encodes CASSKALGDLTQYF.

The chain uses TRBV27 and TRBJ1-2, with 7 bases that match TRBD1. V trimming: 8 bases; J trimming: 7 bases; junction bases outside the gene matches: 13. Germline CDR1 MNHEY, CDR2 SMNVEV (reference sequence). The CDR3 runs to 14 residues. CDR3 loop: CASGVYRGFGGYTF. The CDR3 nucleotides read TGTGCCAGCGGAGTGTACAGGGGTTTCGGTGGCTACACCTTC.

This chain joins TRBV6-6 and TRBJ2-7, with 10 bases identical to TRBD2. V dropped 5 bases and J dropped 5; count of bases not matched to a gene: 15. CDR1 is MNHNY and CDR2 is SVGAGI in the germline V gene (reference sequence). There are 17 residues in the CDR3. CDR3 DNA: TGTGCCAGCAGTCGGGACAGCTTAGCGGGAGGAGGGCACGAGCAGTACTTC. This encodes CASSRDSLAGGGHEQYF.

J is TRBJ2-3 and V is TRBV29-1, with 12 bases that match TRBD2. The length of the CDR3 is 14 residues. Looked up from germline, CDR1 is SQVTM and CDR2 is ANQGSEA. J was trimmed by 3 bases and V by 7 bases; bases with no gene match: 5. CDR3 in amino acids: CSAQTSGRTDTQYF. As DNA, the CDR3 is TGCAGCGCCCAGACTAGCGGGAGAACAGATACGCAGTATTTT.

The genes are TRBV6-1 and TRBJ2-3; 8 bases match TRBD1. The trim removed 2 bases at V and 4 bases at J, leaving 5 bases unmatched. From germline, CDR1 is MNHNS and CDR2 SASEGT. CDR3 size: 15 residues. CDR3 residues: CASSEQGAVSDTQYF. CDR3 nucleotide sequence: TGTGCCAGCAGTGAACAGGGGGCAGTTTCAGATACGCAGTATTTT.

V gene TRBV6-5 combines with J gene TRBJ1-4, with 9 bases matching TRBD1. There are 13 residues in the CDR3. Trimming took 6 bases from V and 7 from J; bases not matched to a gene: 3. Per germline, CDR1 MNHEY and CDR2 SVGAGI. In nucleotides, the CDR3 is TGTGCCAGCAGGACGGACAGGGGTGAAAAACTGTTTTTT. Translated, it gives CASRTDRGEKLFF.

This clone was counted only a few times. Different DNA sequences within this sample yield the same CDR3. V gene TRBV18 combines with J gene TRBJ1-5; D is unresolved. V dropped 3 bases and J dropped 5 bases, with 5 bases sitting between them. The CDR3 totals 12 residues. Germline V gene lookup returns CDR1 KGHSH and CDR2 LQKENI. The CDR3 nucleotides read TGTGCCAGCTCACCCGGGGATCAGCCCCAGCATTTT. It translates to CASSPGDQPQHF. Full variable domain (rest looked up from reference TRBV18 and TRBJ1-5): NAGVMQNPRHLVRRRGQEARLRCSPMKGHSHVYWYRQLPEEGLKFMVYLQKENIIDESGMPKERFSAEFPKEGPSILRIQQVVRGDSAAYFCASSPGDQPQHFGDGTRLSIL.